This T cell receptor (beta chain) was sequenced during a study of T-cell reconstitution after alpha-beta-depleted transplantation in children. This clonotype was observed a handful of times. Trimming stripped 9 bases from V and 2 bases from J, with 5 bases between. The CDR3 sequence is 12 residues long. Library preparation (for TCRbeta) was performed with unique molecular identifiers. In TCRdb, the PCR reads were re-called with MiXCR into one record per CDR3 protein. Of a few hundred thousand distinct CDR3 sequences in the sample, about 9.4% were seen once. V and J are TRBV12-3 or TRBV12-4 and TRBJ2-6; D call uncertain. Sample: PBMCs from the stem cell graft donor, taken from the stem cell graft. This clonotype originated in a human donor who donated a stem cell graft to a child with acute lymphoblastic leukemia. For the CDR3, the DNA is TGTGCCAGTTCGACTGGGGCCAACGTCCTGACTTTC. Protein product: CASSTGANVLTF.